A selection of T cell receptor beta chains follows, all from one sample in a study of T cells in Graves' hyperthyroidism and ophthalmopathy. TCRdb reprocessed the multiplex PCR reads via MiXCR and lists one record per CDR3 protein. In the table there are almost 35,000 distinct CDR3 sequences, 52% of which are singletons. The specimen sequenced was blood. The receptor set was obtained from a woman aged 40-49 years with Graves' ophthalmopathy. Both conserved end residues are part of each CDR3. Each record gives: clone size, D gene, J gene, V gene, CDR3 DNA, CDR3 protein. D genes are given only for firm matches. Some rows have no size entry. The others give once, few or many, or a class for an expanded clone.

NA	NA	TRBJ2-1	TRBV7-2	TGTGCCAGCAGCGCAAAAGGGGCATACAATGAGCAGTTCTTC	CASSAKGAYNEQFF
many	NA	TRBJ2-2	TRBV19	TGTGCCAGTAGTATCTCCAGGTTGGACACCGGGGAGCTGTTTTTT	CASSISRLDTGELFF
many	NA	TRBJ2-3	TRBV28	TGTGCCAGCAGAGTACAGGGCACTAGCACAGATACGCAGTATTTT	CASRVQGTSTDTQYF
NA	NA	TRBJ1-2	TRBV5-1	TGCGCCAGCAGCTTGGCCCCAGGGGCTTTGGGAAACACCTTC	CASSLAPGALGNTF
NA	TRBD1	TRBJ1-4	TRBV29-1	TGCAGCGGGGGAAGGACAGGATCCGATGAAAAACTGTTTTTT	CSGGRTGSDEKLFF
many	NA	TRBJ2-7	TRBV11-2	TGTGCCAGCAGCTTAGTTCCAGGGGCAACCTACGAGCAGTACTTC	CASSLVPGATYEQYF
NA	NA	TRBJ1-4	TRBV20-1	TGCAGTGCTAGGGGATCGGGCTATTCTAATGAAAAACTGTTTTTT	CSARGSGYSNEKLFF
medium-sized	NA	TRBJ2-7	TRBV15	TGTGCCACCAGCGAGGCACTCTCCTACGAGCAGTACTTC	CATSEALSYEQYF
NA	NA	TRBJ1-6	TRBV20-1	TGCAGTGCTAGTCCGACTAGCGGAGGCGGGTGGGGACCACCCCTCCACTTT	CSASPTSGGGWGPPLHF
NA	NA	TRBJ2-5	TRBV15	NA	CAHPEDSSFYICSAGPSVGQYF
many	NA	TRBJ1-1	TRBV28	TGTGCCAGCAGTCCGGGGGTAGTCACTGAAGCTTTCTTT	CASSPGVVTEAFF
medium-sized	NA	TRBJ1-6	TRBV20-1	TGTAGTGCAAAGAACACCAGGCGGGGACCACCCCTCCACTTT	CSAKNTRRGPPLHF
once	NA	TRBJ2-6	TRBV16	TGTGCCAGCACCACCCACCCCTCTGGGGCCAACGTCCTGACTTTC	CASTTHPSGANVLTF
NA	TRBD1	TRBJ2-7	TRBV7-9	TGTGCCAGCAGCGGAGACAGGGGGCACCACGAGCAGTACTTC	CASSGDRGHHEQYF
NA	NA	TRBJ1-1	TRBV9	TGTGCCAGCAGCGTACCTGGCGGGGGGACTGAAGCTTTCTTT	CASSVPGGGTEAFF
many	NA	TRBJ2-7	TRBV7-2	TGTGCCAGCAGCTTAGTTGGCCCTCAGGGGGAGCAGTACTTC	CASSLVGPQGEQYF
medium-sized	TRBD2	TRBJ2-7	TRBV7-2	TGTGCCAGCAGGGGAAGCGGGGGACACGAGCAGTACTTC	CASRGSGGHEQYF
many	TRBD2	TRBJ2-7	TRBV28	TGTGCCAGCAGTGGCCCGGGACTAATCTACGAGCAGTACTTC	CASSGPGLIYEQYF
NA	NA	TRBJ2-7	TRBV9	TGTGCCAGCAGCTATCAGGGACAAAAGGCCTACGAGCAGTACTTC	CASSYQGQKAYEQYF
NA	TRBD1	TRBJ1-5	TRBV4-3	TGCGCCAGCAGCCGTACCGGGACAGACTACAATCAGCCCCAGCATTTT	CASSRTGTDYNQPQHF
NA	NA	TRBJ2-7	TRBV19	TGTGCCAGTACCAGGTCCGGGACATTCGGCTACGAGCAGTACTTC	CASTRSGTFGYEQYF
few	NA	TRBJ2-2	TRBV2	TGTGCCAGCAGTGTCCGGGGGGCAGCCGGGGAGCTGTTTTTT	CASSVRGAAGELFF
few	NA	TRBJ2-6	TRBV12-3/TRBV12-4	TGTGCCAGCAGTTTAGGGACAGGGGCCAACGTCCTGACTTTC	CASSLGTGANVLTF
many	NA	TRBJ1-1	TRBV7-2	TGTGCCAGCAGCCCGAGGACTGAAGCTTTCTTT	CASSPRTEAFF
many	TRBD2	TRBJ2-5	TRBV3-1	TGTGCCAGCAGCCAAGAGGGGGAGGAAGCGGGGGGTGAGACCCAGTACTTC	CASSQEGEEAGGETQYF
few	NA	TRBJ2-5	TRBV4-3	TGCGCCAGCAGCCAAAGGTACCAGTACTTC	CASSQRYQYF
many	TRBD1	TRBJ2-2	TRBV27	TGTGCCAGCAGCCCGGACAGGGGGCGCGACACCGGGGAGCTGTTTTTT	CASSPDRGRDTGELFF
many	TRBD1	TRBJ1-3	TRBV12-5	TGTGCTAGTGGTTCAGGACAGGGGGCTGGAAACACCATATATTTT	CASGSGQGAGNTIYF
many	TRBD2	TRBJ2-5	TRBV19	TGTGCCAGTAGTATATGGGCGGGGGGAAACCAAGAGACCCAGTACTTC	CASSIWAGGNQETQYF
many	TRBD2	TRBJ2-3	TRBV28	TGTGCCAGCAGTCAGACTAGCGGGAGTGCGGGGGCAGATACGCAGTATTTT	CASSQTSGSAGADTQYF
many	TRBD1	TRBJ1-5	TRBV20-1	TGCAGTGCAACACAGGGGGCATATAGCAATCAGCCCCAGCATTTT	CSATQGAYSNQPQHF
NA	NA	TRBJ2-7	TRBV5-1	TGCGCCAGCAGTTCAGACAAGGGGCTGTACGAGCAGTACTTC	CASSSDKGLYEQYF
NA	TRBD2	TRBJ2-7	TRBV12-3/TRBV12-4	TGTGCCAGCAGTTGGACTAGCGGCTACGAGCAGTACTTC	CASSWTSGYEQYF
NA	NA	TRBJ1-2	TRBV24-1	TGTGCCACCAGTGATGAGGGTCCTGGCTACACCTTC	CATSDEGPGYTF
many	NA	TRBJ2-3	TRBV19	TGTGCCAGTAGTACCAGACGTCTGGGACTCGGTATTAGCACAGATACGCAGTATTTT	CASSTRRLGLGISTDTQYF
medium-sized	NA	TRBJ2-3	TRBV25-1	TGTGCCAGCAGTGCTCCTCTAGGCCGCACAGATACGCAGTATTTT	CASSAPLGRTDTQYF
many	NA	TRBJ2-7	TRBV12-3/TRBV12-4	TGTGCCAGCAGGTACCTCAGGGGCCAGAGCGCCTACGAGCAGTACTTC	CASRYLRGQSAYEQYF
NA	NA	TRBJ1-2	TRBV29-1	TGCAGCGTATGGGGACGGGGGGGTGGCTACACCTTC	CSVWGRGGGYTF
NA	NA	TRBJ2-5	TRBV11-1	TGTGCCAGCAGCTTAGGACAGAATCAGCCCCAGTACTTC	CASSLGQNQPQYF
NA	TRBD1	TRBJ1-2	TRBV19	TGTGCCGCACAGGGGGCAGGCTACACCTTC	CAAQGAGYTF